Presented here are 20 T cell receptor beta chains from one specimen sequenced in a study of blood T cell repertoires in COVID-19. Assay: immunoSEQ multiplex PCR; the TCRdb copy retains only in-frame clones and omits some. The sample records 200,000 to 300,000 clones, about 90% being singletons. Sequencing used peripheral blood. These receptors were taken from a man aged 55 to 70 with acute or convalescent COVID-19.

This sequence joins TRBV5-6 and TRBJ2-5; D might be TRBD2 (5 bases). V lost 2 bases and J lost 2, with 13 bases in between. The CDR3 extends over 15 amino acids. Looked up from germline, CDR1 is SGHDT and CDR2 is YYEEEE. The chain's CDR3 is CASSFRLGEQETQYF. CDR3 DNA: TGTGCCAGCAGCTTCCGTCTCGGGGAGCAAGAGACCCAGTACTTC. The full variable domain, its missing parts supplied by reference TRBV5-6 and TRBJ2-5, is DAGVTQSPTHLIKTRGQQVTLRCSPKSGHDTVSWYQQALGQGPQFIFQYYEEEERQRGNFPDRFSGHQFPNYSSELNVNALLLGDSALYLCASSFRLGEQETQYFGPGTRLLVL.

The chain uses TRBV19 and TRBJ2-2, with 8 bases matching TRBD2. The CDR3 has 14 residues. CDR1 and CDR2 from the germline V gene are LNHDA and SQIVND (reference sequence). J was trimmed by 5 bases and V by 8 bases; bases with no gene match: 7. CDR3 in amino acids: CASRLIAGTGELFF. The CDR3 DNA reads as TGTGCCAGTCGGTTAATAGCGGGGACCGGGGAGCTGTTTTTT.

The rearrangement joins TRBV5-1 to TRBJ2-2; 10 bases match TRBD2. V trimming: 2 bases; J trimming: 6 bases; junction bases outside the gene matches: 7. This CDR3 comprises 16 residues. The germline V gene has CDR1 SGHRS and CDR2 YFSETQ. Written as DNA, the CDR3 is TGCGCCAGCAGCTTTCTAGCGGGAGATGGCGCCGGGGAGCTGTTTTTT. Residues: CASSFLAGDGAGELFF.

The CDR3 coding sequence is TGTGCCAGCAGCTTAGTCCTCGACAGGGGAGCCGAGCAGTACTTC. This codes for CASSLVLDRGAEQYF. The chain couples TRBV7-2 to TRBJ2-7; TRBD1 agrees at 8 bases. Losses at the gene ends were 1 base for V and 6 bases for J; bases not matched to a gene: 8. Germline V CDR1 and CDR2: SGHTA, FQGNSA. CDR3 size: 15 residues.

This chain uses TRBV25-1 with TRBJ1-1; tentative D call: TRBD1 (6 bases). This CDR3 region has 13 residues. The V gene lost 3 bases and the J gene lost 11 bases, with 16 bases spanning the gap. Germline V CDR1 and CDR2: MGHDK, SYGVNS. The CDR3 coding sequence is TGTGCCAGCAGTGACCCGAAGGGGGACATGGCTTTCTTT. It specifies CASSDPKGDMAFF.

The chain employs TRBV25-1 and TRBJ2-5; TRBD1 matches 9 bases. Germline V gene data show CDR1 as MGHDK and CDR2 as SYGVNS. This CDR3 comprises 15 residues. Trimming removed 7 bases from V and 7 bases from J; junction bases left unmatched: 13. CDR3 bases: TGTGCCAGCACCACTGGGGGACAGGGTTGGGCGACCCAGTACTTC. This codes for CASTTGGQGWATQYF.

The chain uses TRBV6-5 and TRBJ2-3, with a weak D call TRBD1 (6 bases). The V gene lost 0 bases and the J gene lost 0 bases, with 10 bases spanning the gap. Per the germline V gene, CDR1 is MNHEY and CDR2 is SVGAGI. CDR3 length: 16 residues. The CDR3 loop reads CASSYSSGQSTDTQYF. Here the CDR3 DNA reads TGTGCCAGCAGTTACTCGAGTGGACAGAGCACAGATACGCAGTATTTT.

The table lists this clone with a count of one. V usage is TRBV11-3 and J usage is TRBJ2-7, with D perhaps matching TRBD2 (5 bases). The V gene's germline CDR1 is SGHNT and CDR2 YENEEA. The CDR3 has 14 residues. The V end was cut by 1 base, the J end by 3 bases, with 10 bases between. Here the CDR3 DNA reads TGTGCCAGCAGCTTAGCGGGAACTGGCTACGAGCAGTACTTC. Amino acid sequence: CASSLAGTGYEQYF.

CDR3 in amino acids: CASSPRDREHRYTF. The DNA of the CDR3 is TGTGCCAGCAGTCCCCGGGACAGGGAGCATCGCTACACCTTC. The V call is TRBV6-6, the J call TRBJ1-2, with TRBD1 matching over 9 bases. The CDR3 consists of 14 residues. Trimming removed 5 bases from V and 9 bases from J; junction bases left unmatched: 10. CDR1 is MNHNY and CDR2 is SVGAGI in the germline V gene (reference sequence).

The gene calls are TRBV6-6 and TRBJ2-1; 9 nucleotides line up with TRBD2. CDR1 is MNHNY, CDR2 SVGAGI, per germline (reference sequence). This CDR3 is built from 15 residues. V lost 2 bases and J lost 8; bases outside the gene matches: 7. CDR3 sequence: CASSYGNSGSDEQFF. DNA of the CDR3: TGTGCCAGCAGTTACGGTAATAGCGGGAGCGATGAGCAGTTCTTC.

CDR3 coding DNA: TGTGCCAGCAGTGAACCGGGATTTTATGGCTACACCTTC. Amino acids: CASSEPGFYGYTF. The chain uses TRBV27 and TRBJ1-2; no reliable D call. Germline V gene sequence: CDR1 MNHEY, CDR2 SMNVEV (reference sequence). This CDR3 contains 13 residues. Trimming stripped 5 bases from V and 5 bases from J, with 12 bases between.

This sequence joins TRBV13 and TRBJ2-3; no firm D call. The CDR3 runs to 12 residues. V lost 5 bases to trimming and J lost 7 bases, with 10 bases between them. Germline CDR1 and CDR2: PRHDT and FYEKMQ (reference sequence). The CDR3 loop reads CASSLSRNTQYF. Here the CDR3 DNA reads TGTGCCAGCAGCCTTTCCAGGAATACGCAGTATTTT.

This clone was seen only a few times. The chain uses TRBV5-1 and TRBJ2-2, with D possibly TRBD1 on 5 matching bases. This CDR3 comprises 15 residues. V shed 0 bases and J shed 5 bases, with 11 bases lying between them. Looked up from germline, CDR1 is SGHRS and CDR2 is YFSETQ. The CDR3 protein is CASSLGTTGTGELFF. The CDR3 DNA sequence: TGCGCCAGCAGCTTGGGGACAACAGGAACCGGGGAGCTGTTTTTT.

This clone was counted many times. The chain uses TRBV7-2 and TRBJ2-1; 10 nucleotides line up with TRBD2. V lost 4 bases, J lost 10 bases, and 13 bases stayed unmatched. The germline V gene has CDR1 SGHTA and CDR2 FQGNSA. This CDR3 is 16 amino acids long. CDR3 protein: CASSYPGTSEFGEQFF. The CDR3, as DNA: TGTGCCAGCAGCTATCCCGGGACTAGCGAATTCGGCGAGCAGTTCTTC.

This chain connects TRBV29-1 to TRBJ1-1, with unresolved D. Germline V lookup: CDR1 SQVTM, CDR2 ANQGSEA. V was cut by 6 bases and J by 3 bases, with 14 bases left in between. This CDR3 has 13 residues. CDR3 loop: CSVALDWDTEAFF. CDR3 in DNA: TGCAGCGTAGCCCTCGACTGGGACACTGAAGCTTTCTTT.

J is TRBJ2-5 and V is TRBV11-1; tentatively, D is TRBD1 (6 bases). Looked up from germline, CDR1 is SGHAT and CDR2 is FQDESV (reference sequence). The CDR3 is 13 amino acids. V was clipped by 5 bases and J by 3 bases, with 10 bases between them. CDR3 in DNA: TGTGCCAGCAGCCGCACAGGGAAAGAGACCCAGTACTTC. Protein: CASSRTGKETQYF.

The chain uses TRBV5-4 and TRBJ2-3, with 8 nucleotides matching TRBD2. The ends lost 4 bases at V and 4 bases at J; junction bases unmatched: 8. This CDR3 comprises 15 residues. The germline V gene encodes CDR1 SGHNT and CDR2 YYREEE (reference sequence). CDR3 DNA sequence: TGTGCCAGCAGCCCAGTAGCGGGGCCCCCAGATACGCAGTATTTT. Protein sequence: CASSPVAGPPDTQYF. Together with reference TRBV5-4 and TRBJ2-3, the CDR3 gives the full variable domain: ETGVTQSPTHLIKTRGQQVTLRCSSQSGHNTVSWYQQALGQGPQFIFQYYREEENGRGNFPPRFSGLQFPNYSSELNVNALELDDSALYLCASSPVAGPPDTQYFGPGTRLTVL.

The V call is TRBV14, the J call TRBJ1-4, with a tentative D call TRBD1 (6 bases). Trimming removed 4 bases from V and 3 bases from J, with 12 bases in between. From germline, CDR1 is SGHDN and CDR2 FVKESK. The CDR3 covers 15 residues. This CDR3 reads CASSLRTAANEKLFF. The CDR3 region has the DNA TGTGCCAGCAGCCTCCGGACAGCAGCTAATGAAAAACTGTTTTTT.

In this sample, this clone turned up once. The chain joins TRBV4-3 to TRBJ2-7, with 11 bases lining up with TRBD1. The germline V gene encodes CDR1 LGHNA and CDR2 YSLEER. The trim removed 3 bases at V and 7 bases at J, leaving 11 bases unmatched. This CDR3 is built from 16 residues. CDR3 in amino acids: CASSHSSDRGLGEQYF. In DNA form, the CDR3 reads TGCGCCAGCAGCCACTCTTCGGACAGGGGGCTTGGGGAGCAGTACTTC.

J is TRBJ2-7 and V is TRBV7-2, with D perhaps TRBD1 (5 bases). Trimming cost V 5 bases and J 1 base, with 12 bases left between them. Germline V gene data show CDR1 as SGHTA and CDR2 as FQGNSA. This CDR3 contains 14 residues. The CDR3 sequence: CASSQIRVSYEQYF. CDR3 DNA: TGTGCCAGCAGCCAAATCAGGGTTTCCTACGAGCAGTACTTC.